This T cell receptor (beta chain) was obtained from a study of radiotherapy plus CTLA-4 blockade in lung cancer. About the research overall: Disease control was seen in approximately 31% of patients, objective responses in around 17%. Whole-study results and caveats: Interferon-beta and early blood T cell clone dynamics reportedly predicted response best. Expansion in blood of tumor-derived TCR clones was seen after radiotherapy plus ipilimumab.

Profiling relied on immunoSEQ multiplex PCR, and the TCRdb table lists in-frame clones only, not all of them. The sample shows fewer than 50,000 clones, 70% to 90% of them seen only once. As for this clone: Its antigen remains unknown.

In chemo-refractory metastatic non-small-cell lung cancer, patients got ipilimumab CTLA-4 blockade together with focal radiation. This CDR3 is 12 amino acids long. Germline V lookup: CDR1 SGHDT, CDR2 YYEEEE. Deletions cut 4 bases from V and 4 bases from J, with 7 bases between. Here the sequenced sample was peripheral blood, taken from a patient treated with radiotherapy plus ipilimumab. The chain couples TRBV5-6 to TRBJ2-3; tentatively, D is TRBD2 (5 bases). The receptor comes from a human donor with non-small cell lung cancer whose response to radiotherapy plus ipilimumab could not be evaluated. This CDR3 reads CASSPEADTQYF. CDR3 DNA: TGTGCCAGCAGCCCGGAGGCAGATACGCAGTATTTT.